This is a list of T cell receptor beta chains from one sample in a study of technical replicates of blood from several donors. Sequenced by immunoSEQ multiplex PCR; TCRdb stores in-frame clones only, minus some. The sample includes more than 65,000 clones, 90% to 95% of them seen just once. The sequencing input was T cells isolated from PBMCs. The source of these receptors is a human donor in good health. Each CDR3 is given with its conserved first and last residue.

TRBJ1-6,TRBV2,CASSGDSRNSPLHF
TRBJ2-1,TRBV7-9,CASSLTSGGNNEQFF
TRBJ2-7,TRBV7-2,CASTKGGLAGVGRWEQYF
TRBJ1-4,TRBV10-3,CAISAGQGRPATNEKLFF
TRBJ2-7,TRBV28,CASISGTPIGEQYF
TRBJ2-3,TRBV2,CAREQGTDTQYF
TRBJ2-3,TRBV12-5,CASGPSGAIHTQYF
TRBJ2-1,TRBV27,CASSHTYGGAHNEQFF
TRBJ1-1,TRBV6-5,CASSQGQTTEAFF
TRBJ1-1,TRBV15,CATSRVGRGNTEAFF
TRBJ2-7,TRBV13,CASSRIGTSDYEQYF
TRBJ2-7,TRBV28,CASSFYQPGLPYEQYF
TRBJ1-4,TRBV19,CASSGTGLDEKLFF
TRBJ2-7,TRBV5-6,CASSSPRDTPYEQYF
TRBJ2-2,TRBV5-1,CASSLVRTNTGELFF
TRBJ1-2,TRBV15,CATSRETSYGYTF
TRBJ1-2,TRBV7-2,CASSLGRAYGYTF
TRBJ2-7,TRBV6-1,CASSEKRLASHEQYF
TRBJ2-7,TRBV10-3,CAISAGNYEQYF
TRBJ2-7,TRBV18,CASSPQGFGYEQYF
TRBJ1-1,TRBV21-1,CASSKGSLQGAKTEAFF
TRBJ1-4,TRBV5-6,CASSRSGGIEKLFF
TRBJ2-3,TRBV6-1,CASSGGKVADTQYF
TRBJ1-1,TRBV15,CATMGVGGAKRNTEAFF
TRBJ2-1,TRBV7-7,CASSLLAGGRNEQFF
TRBJ2-7,TRBV28,CASSLVRTPLHEQYF
TRBJ2-2,TRBV5-6,CASSIEQGRMSTGELFF
TRBJ1-1,TRBV5-5,CASSIQGSYTEAFF
TRBJ1-2,TRBV5-1,CASSLAGQGVNYGYTF
TRBJ2-1,TRBV7-9,CASSPNHSEQFF
TRBJ1-5,TRBV5-1,CASSLEGGGTQPQHF
TRBJ2-7,TRBV27,CASSLGTAPYEQYF
TRBJ2-2,TRBV29-1,CSVVVGTANTGELFF
TRBJ2-2,TRBV5-4,CASSHLIASPGELFF
TRBJ2-7,TRBV6-1,CASCKLGDREYEQYF
TRBJ2-6,TRBV11-3,CASSFYRGDFAGANVLTF
TRBJ2-7,TRBV10-3,CAISESLAGKSSYEQYF
TRBJ2-3,TRBV2,CASPRRPRDTQYF
TRBJ1-2,TRBV28,CASSLWGAPGYTF
TRBJ2-3,TRBV28,CASSSSPNLQYF
TRBJ1-2,TRBV11-3,CASSLGQDHFTNYGYTF
TRBJ1-4,TRBV6-5,CASSSRGAANEKLFF
TRBJ1-1,TRBV5-6,CASSFTGILAFF
TRBJ1-6,TRBV5-4,CASSPSGAGASPLHF
TRBJ1-1,TRBV7-9,CASSWGGEGETEAFF
TRBJ1-1,TRBV30,CAWSGDSEAFF
TRBJ1-2,TRBV5-4,CASSFGDRNYGYTF
TRBJ2-3,TRBV7-9,CASSGGLVHADTQYF
TRBJ1-3,TRBV27,CASSLSGWGREGNTIYF
TRBJ2-7,TRBV18,CASSPISGAHEQYF
TRBJ2-3,TRBV10-2,CASTQTGGTDTQYF
TRBJ2-7,TRBV11-2,CASSLVQGAYEQYF
TRBJ2-5,TRBV10-3,CAISEFLPGTGEETQYF
TRBJ1-1,TRBV5-1,CASSVGGVAEAFF
TRBJ2-3,TRBV27,CASTSGAYTDTQYF